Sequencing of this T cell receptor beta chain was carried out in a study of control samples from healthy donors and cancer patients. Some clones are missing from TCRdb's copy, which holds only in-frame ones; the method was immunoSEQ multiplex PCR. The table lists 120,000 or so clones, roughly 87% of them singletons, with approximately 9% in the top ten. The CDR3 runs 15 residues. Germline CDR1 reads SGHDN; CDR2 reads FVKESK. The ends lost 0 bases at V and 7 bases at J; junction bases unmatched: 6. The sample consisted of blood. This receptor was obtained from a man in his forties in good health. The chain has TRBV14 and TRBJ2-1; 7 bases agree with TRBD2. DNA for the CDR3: TGTGCCAGCAGCCAAGATAGGCTAGCGGTGAATGAGCAGTTCTTC. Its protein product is CASSQDRLAVNEQFF.